Listed below are T cell receptor beta chains from one sample, sequenced in a study of T cells after posttransplantation cyclophosphamide. TCRdb's copy holds only in-frame clones and misses some; the assay was immunoSEQ multiplex PCR. The table records approximately 6,900 clones, roughly 98% of them present only once. Sequencing input: naive CD8+ T cells sorted from PBMCs. Receptors originate from a woman under 40 in good health and a related stem cell transplant donor. Each CDR3 is given with its conserved first and last residue. A D gene is named only where the DNA matches it firmly. The size of a clone is reported for some rows only, either as once, few or many, or as a class for expanded clones.

D	J	V	length	size	CDR3	DNA
TRBD1	TRBJ1-6	TRBV19	16	NA	CASSIFSGTDNSPLHF	TGTGCCAGTAGTATCTTCTCCGGGACAGATAATTCACCCCTCCACTTT
TRBD1	TRBJ1-1	TRBV10-3	15	NA	CAISEGTGLNTEAFF	TGTGCCATCAGTGAGGGGACAGGGCTGAACACTGAAGCTTTCTTT
NA	TRBJ2-5	TRBV25-1	10	NA	CATLQETQYF	TGTGCCACCCTCCAAGAGACCCAGTACTTC
TRBD1	TRBJ2-5	TRBV7-9	15	NA	CASSFLRDREETQYF	TGTGCCAGCAGCTTTCTCCGGGACAGGGAAGAGACCCAGTACTTC
NA	TRBJ2-3	TRBV5-1	17	NA	CASSGIWTLSSTDTQYF	TGCGCCAGCAGCGGCATTTGGACTCTTTCTAGCACAGATACGCAGTATTTT
NA	TRBJ2-5	TRBV19	13	NA	CASTSGIRETQYF	TGTGCCAGTACCTCCGGGATCCGAGAGACCCAGTACTTC
TRBD2	TRBJ2-1	TRBV27	15	NA	CASSLSSGGADEQFF	TGTGCCAGCAGCCTTTCTAGCGGGGGGGCCGATGAGCAGTTCTTC
TRBD1	TRBJ2-1	TRBV4-3	14	NA	CASSQVTGVGEQFF	TGCGCCAGCAGCCAAGTAACAGGGGTCGGGGAGCAGTTCTTC
NA	TRBJ2-1	TRBV5-6	15	NA	CASSLAQGSYNEQFF	TGTGCCAGCAGCTTGGCCCAGGGCTCCTACAATGAGCAGTTCTTC
NA	TRBJ1-5	TRBV6-5	15	NA	CASSSQAGGNQPQHF	TGTGCCAGCAGTTCCCAAGCGGGGGGGAATCAGCCCCAGCATTTT
NA	TRBJ1-1	TRBV7-9	12	NA	CASSHPPGLAFF	TGTGCCAGCAGTCATCCCCCAGGGTTAGCTTTCTTT
NA	TRBJ2-1	TRBV7-9	13	NA	CASSLRGGNEQFF	TGTGCCAGCAGCCTCCGAGGAGGCAATGAGCAGTTCTTC
NA	TRBJ2-7	TRBV14	15	NA	CASSPYGGLYSEQYF	TGTGCCAGCAGCCCCTACGGTGGGCTCTATAGCGAGCAGTACTTC
NA	TRBJ2-6	TRBV7-9	16	NA	CASSYRNSSGANVLTF	TGTGCCAGCAGCTACAGGAATAGCTCTGGGGCCAACGTCCTGACTTTC
NA	TRBJ2-7	TRBV6-5	13	NA	CASRSTSSYEQYF	TGTGCCAGCAGGAGTACGTCATCCTACGAGCAGTACTTC
NA	TRBJ2-4	TRBV19	14	NA	CASSIVRHENIQYF	TGTGCCAGTAGTATAGTCAGGCATGAAAACATTCAGTACTTC
TRBD1	TRBJ1-2	TRBV5-1	14	NA	CASSTGQALYGYTF	TGCGCCAGCAGCACAGGACAGGCACTATATGGCTACACCTTC
TRBD1	TRBJ1-5	TRBV4-1	16	NA	CASSQDATGGGQPQHF	TGCGCCAGCAGCCAGGACGCGACAGGGGGCGGTCAGCCCCAGCATTTT
TRBD1	TRBJ2-5	TRBV18	16	NA	CASSPPDRDSQETQYF	TGTGCCAGCTCACCACCGGATAGGGACAGTCAAGAGACCCAGTACTTC
TRBD1	TRBJ1-1	TRBV5-1	14	NA	CASSLGQGATEAFF	TGCGCCAGCAGCTTGGGACAGGGGGCTACTGAAGCTTTCTTT
TRBD1	TRBJ1-1	TRBV5-8	16	NA	CASSHPPWTGNTEAFF	TGTGCCAGCAGCCACCCCCCGTGGACAGGGAACACTGAAGCTTTCTTT
NA	TRBJ2-5	TRBV18	14	NA	CASSPGDSQETQYF	TGTGCCAGCTCACCAGGAGACAGCCAAGAGACCCAGTACTTC
TRBD1	TRBJ2-3	TRBV9	15	NA	CASSPSTGGTDTQYF	TGTGCCAGCAGCCCCTCGACAGGGGGCACAGATACGCAGTATTTT
TRBD1	TRBJ2-7	TRBV5-1	15	NA	CASSTGTAEGDEQYF	TGCGCCAGCAGCACCGGGACAGCAGAAGGAGACGAGCAGTACTTC
NA	TRBJ2-1	TRBV28	16	NA	CASRPNLAMRYNEQFF	TGTGCCAGCAGGCCCAACCTAGCAATGAGGTACAATGAGCAGTTCTTC
TRBD2	TRBJ2-5	TRBV7-6	17	NA	CASSLSEAGGLSGTQYF	TGTGCCAGCAGCTTAAGTGAGGCGGGGGGCCTCTCGGGGACCCAGTACTTC
TRBD1	TRBJ1-6	TRBV4-3	14	NA	CASSQVTGGSPLHF	TGCGCCAGCAGCCAAGTTACAGGGGGCTCACCCCTCCACTTT
TRBD1	TRBJ1-1	TRBV5-6	17	NA	CASSLLLGTGKDTEAFF	TGTGCCAGCAGTCTCCTTCTTGGGACAGGCAAGGACACTGAAGCTTTCTTT
TRBD1	TRBJ1-6	TRBV19	18	NA	CASSSGTGEVTYNSPLHF	TGTGCCAGTAGTTCCGGGACAGGGGAAGTAACCTATAATTCACCCCTCCACTTT
TRBD2	TRBJ2-1	TRBV2	10	NA	CASRGREGFF	TGTGCCAGCAGGGGGAGGGAGGGGTTCTTC
TRBD2	TRBJ2-5	TRBV2	15	once	CASSMTSGGSGTQYF	TGTGCCAGCAGTATGACTAGCGGGGGGTCAGGGACCCAGTACTTC
TRBD1	TRBJ1-1	TRBV7-9	16	NA	CASSVVAGQGITEAFF	TGTGCCAGCAGCGTAGTCGCGGGACAGGGAATCACTGAAGCTTTCTTT
NA	TRBJ1-1	TRBV4-2	15	NA	CASSPRTQSGDAAFF	TGTGCCAGCAGCCCCCGAACCCAGTCGGGGGATGCAGCTTTCTTT
NA	TRBJ2-7	TRBV7-9	11	NA	CASRRTDEQYF	TGTGCCAGCAGGCGAACGGACGAGCAGTACTTC
NA	TRBJ2-3	TRBV7-8	12	NA	CASSPSTDTQYF	TGTGCCAGCAGCCCAAGCACAGATACGCAGTATTTT
TRBD1	TRBJ2-1	TRBV6-4	17	NA	CASSDSMDRSSYNEQFF	TGTGCCAGCAGTGACTCAATGGACAGGAGCTCCTACAATGAGCAGTTCTTC
TRBD1	TRBJ2-7	TRBV6-1	14	once	CASSAGQGSYEQYF	TGTGCCAGCAGTGCAGGACAGGGTAGCTACGAGCAGTACTTC
TRBD1	TRBJ2-7	TRBV29-1	18	NA	CSVEDPPPGQGMPYEQYF	TGCAGCGTTGAAGATCCTCCCCCGGGACAGGGGATGCCCTACGAGCAGTACTTC
TRBD2	TRBJ2-7	TRBV11-2	14	NA	CASSLGTIPYEQYF	TGTGCCAGCAGCCTGGGGACTATTCCCTACGAGCAGTACTTC
TRBD1	TRBJ2-7	TRBV11-2	14	NA	CASSVGTGLYEQYF	TGTGCCAGCAGCGTAGGGACAGGGCTCTACGAGCAGTACTTC
TRBD1	TRBJ2-2	TRBV9	16	NA	CASSRGTGKSTGELFF	TGTGCCAGCAGCCGAGGGACAGGGAAAAGCACCGGGGAGCTGTTTTTT
TRBD1	TRBJ1-6	TRBV19	17	NA	CASSAPGQGSYNSPLHF	TGTGCCAGTAGTGCTCCGGGACAGGGGTCCTATAATTCACCCCTCCACTTT
NA	TRBJ2-7	TRBV4-2	13	NA	CASSERGTYEQYF	TGTGCCAGCAGCGAACGGGGGACCTACGAGCAGTACTTC
NA	TRBJ1-1	TRBV4-1	13	NA	CASSRGGDTEAFF	TGCGCCAGCAGCCGGGGAGGGGACACTGAAGCTTTCTTT
TRBD1	TRBJ2-1	TRBV29-1	13	once	CSAGQGSYNEQFF	TGCAGCGCGGGACAGGGGTCCTACAATGAGCAGTTCTTC
NA	TRBJ1-2	TRBV7-6	13	NA	CASTQGAGNGYTF	TGTGCCAGCACCCAAGGGGCAGGGAATGGCTACACCTTC
NA	TRBJ2-4	TRBV5-5	14	NA	CASSQSGGPQGQYF	TGTGCCAGCAGCCAATCCGGGGGGCCCCAGGGGCAGTACTTC
NA	TRBJ1-2	TRBV9	15	NA	CASSGGHRGALGYTF	TGTGCCAGCAGCGGCGGGCACAGAGGAGCCCTAGGCTACACCTTC
NA	TRBJ1-2	TRBV19	15	NA	CASSIDTEAFYGYTF	TGTGCCAGTAGTATAGACACAGAAGCCTTCTATGGCTACACCTTC
TRBD1	TRBJ1-5	TRBV19	12	NA	CASRQGGQPQHF	TGTGCCAGTAGACAGGGGGGGCAGCCCCAGCATTTT
TRBD1	TRBJ1-2	TRBV27	16	NA	CASSSFPGQGGLGYTF	TGTGCCAGCAGTTCCTTCCCTGGACAGGGAGGTTTGGGCTACACCTTC
NA	TRBJ1-1	TRBV7-8	13	NA	CASSFPLNTEAFF	TGTGCCAGCAGCTTTCCTCTGAACACTGAAGCTTTCTTT
TRBD1	TRBJ1-3	TRBV10-2	14	NA	CASSGTGSGNTIYF	TGCGCCAGCAGTGGGACAGGGTCTGGAAACACCATATATTTT
TRBD2	TRBJ2-5	TRBV2	14	NA	CASSERLAQETQYF	TGTGCCAGCAGTGAAAGACTAGCTCAAGAGACCCAGTACTTC
NA	TRBJ1-6	TRBV14	14	NA	CASSQAGAGSPLHF	TGTGCCAGCAGCCAAGCAGGGGCGGGTTCACCCCTCCACTTT
NA	TRBJ2-7	TRBV7-3	13	once	CASSTSRGYEQYF	TGTGCCAGCAGCACAAGCAGGGGATACGAGCAGTACTTC
NA	TRBJ2-6	TRBV5-6	15	NA	CASSFGLSGANVLTF	TGTGCCAGCAGCTTTGGACTGTCCGGGGCCAACGTCCTGACTTTC
NA	TRBJ2-4	TRBV7-9	18	NA	CASTQTAGQGVGKNIQYF	TGTGCCAGCACCCAAACGGCGGGGCAGGGGGTAGGCAAAAACATTCAGTACTTC
TRBD1	TRBJ2-3	TRBV7-2	12	NA	CASSLGGQGHYF	TGTGCCAGCAGCTTAGGGGGACAGGGCCACTATTTT